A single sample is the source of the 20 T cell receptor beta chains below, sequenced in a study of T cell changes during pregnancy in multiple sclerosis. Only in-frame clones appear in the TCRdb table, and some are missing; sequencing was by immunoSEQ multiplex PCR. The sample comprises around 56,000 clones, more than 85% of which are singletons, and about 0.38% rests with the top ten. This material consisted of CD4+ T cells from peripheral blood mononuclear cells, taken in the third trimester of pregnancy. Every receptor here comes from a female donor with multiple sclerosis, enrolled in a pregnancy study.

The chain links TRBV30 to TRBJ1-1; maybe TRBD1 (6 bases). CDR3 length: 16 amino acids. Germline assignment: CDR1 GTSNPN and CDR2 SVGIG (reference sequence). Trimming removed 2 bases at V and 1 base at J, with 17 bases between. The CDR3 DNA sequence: TGTGCCTGGAGTCGTGCTCCGGGACAACCGAACACTGAAGCTTTCTTT. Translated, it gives CAWSRAPGQPNTEAFF.

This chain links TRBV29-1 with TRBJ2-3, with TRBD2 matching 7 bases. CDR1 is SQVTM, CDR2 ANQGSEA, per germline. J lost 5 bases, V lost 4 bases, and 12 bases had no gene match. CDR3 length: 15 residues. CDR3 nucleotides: TGCAGCGTTGCCCTTAGTGGGGGGGAAGGAGATACGCAGTATTTT. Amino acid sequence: CSVALSGGEGDTQYF.

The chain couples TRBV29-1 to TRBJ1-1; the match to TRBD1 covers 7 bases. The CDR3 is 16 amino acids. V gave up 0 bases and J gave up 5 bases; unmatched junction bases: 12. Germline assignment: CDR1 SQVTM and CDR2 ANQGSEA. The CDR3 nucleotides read TGCAGCGTTGAAGATTGGGCGACAGGGAGAAAGACTGAAGCTTTCTTT. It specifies CSVEDWATGRKTEAFF.

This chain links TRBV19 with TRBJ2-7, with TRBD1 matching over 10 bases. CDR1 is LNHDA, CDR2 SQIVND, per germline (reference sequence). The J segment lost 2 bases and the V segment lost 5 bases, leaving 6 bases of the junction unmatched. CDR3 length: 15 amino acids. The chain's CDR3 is CASSSPGTGAYEQYF. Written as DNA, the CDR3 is TGTGCCAGTAGTTCTCCCGGGACAGGGGCCTACGAGCAGTACTTC. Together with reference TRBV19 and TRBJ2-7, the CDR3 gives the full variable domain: DGGITQSPKYLFRKEGQNVTLSCEQNLNHDAMYWYRQDPGQGLRLIYYSQIVNDFQKGDIAEGYSVSREKKESFPLTVTSAQKNPTAFYLCASSSPGTGAYEQYFGPGTRLTVT.

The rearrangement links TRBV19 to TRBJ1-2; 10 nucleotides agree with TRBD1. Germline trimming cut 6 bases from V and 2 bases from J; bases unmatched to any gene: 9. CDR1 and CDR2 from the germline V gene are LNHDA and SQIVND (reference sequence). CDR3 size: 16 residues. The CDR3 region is CASRRDRGGLNYGYTF. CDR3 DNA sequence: TGTGCCAGTAGACGGGACAGGGGCGGTCTAAACTATGGCTACACCTTC.

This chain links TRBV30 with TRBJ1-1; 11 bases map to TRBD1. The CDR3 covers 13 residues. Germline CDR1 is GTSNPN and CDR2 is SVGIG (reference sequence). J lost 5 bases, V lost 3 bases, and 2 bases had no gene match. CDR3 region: CAWRGTGGTEAFF. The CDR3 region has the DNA TGTGCCTGGAGGGGGACAGGGGGAACTGAAGCTTTCTTT.

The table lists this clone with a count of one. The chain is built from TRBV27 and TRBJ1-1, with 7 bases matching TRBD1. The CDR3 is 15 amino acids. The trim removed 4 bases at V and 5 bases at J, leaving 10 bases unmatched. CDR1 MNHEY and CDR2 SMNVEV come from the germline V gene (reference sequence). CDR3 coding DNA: TGTGCCAGCAGTTCAAACCTACACAGGGGTACTGAAGCTTTCTTT. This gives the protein CASSSNLHRGTEAFF.

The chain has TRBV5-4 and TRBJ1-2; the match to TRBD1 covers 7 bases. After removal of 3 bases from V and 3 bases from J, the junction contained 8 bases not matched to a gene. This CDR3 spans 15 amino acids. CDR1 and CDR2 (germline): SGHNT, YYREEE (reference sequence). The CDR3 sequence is CASSSAGQEDYGYTF. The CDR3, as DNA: TGTGCCAGCAGCTCTGCTGGACAGGAGGACTATGGCTACACCTTC.

In nucleotides, the CDR3 is TGCGCCAGCAGCTTGGCTTCGGGAGGGGGCCGGGATGGGGAGACCCAGTACTTC. As protein: CASSLASGGGRDGETQYF. The V and J genes are TRBV5-1 and TRBJ2-5, with D perhaps matching TRBD2 (8 bases). The CDR3 loop spans 18 amino acids. Trimming shortened V by 0 bases and J by 5 bases, and 23 bases separated the two germline ends. CDR1 SGHRS and CDR2 YFSETQ come from the germline V gene.

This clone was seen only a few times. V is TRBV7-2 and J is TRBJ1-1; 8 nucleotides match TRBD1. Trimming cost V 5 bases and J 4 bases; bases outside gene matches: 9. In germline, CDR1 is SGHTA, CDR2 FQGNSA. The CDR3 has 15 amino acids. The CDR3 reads CASSPTPGTGTEAFF. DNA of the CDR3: TGTGCCAGCAGCCCAACGCCGGGGACAGGCACTGAAGCTTTCTTT.

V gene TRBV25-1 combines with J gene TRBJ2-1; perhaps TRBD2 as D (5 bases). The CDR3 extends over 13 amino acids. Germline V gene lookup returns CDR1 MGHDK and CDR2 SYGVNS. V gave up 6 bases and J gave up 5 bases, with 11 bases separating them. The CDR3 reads CASRRTGNNEQFF. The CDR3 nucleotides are TGTGCCAGCAGGAGGACGGGAAACAATGAGCAGTTCTTC.

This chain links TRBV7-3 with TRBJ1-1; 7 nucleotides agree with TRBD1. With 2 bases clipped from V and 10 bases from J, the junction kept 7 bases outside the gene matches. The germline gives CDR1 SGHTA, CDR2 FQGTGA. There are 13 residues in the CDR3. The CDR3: CASSLPGQVGAFF. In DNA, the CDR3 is TGTGCCAGCAGCTTACCCGGACAGGTCGGAGCTTTCTTT.

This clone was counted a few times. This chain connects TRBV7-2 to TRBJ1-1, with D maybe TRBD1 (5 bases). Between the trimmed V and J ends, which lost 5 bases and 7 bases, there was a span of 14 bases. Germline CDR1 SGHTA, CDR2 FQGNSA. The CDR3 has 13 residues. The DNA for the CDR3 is TGTGCCAGCAGCCCTGGTTGGGGGGTTGAAGCTTTCTTT. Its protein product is CASSPGWGVEAFF.

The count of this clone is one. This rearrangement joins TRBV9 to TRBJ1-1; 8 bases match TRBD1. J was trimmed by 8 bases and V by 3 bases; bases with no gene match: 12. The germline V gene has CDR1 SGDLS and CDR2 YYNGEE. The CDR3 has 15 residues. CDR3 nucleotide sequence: TGTGCCAGCAGCGGTGCGGCAGGGGGCTTTTCCGAAGCTTTCTTT. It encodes CASSGAAGGFSEAFF.

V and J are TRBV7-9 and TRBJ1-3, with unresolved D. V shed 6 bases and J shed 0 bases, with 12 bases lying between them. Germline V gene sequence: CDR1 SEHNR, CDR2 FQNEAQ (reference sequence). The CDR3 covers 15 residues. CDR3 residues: CASRTSGGSGNTIYF. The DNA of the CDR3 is TGTGCCAGCAGGACCTCGGGAGGCTCTGGAAACACCATATATTTT.

CDR3 residues: CASSLGGGAGKLFF. For the CDR3, the DNA is TGTGCCAGCAGTCTCGGAGGGGGGGCTGGAAAACTGTTTTTT. The genes are TRBV6-5 and TRBJ1-4, with D perhaps TRBD1 (6 bases). This CDR3 comprises 14 residues. In germline, CDR1 is MNHEY, CDR2 SVGAGI. Trimming removed 5 bases at V and 10 bases at J, with 17 bases between.

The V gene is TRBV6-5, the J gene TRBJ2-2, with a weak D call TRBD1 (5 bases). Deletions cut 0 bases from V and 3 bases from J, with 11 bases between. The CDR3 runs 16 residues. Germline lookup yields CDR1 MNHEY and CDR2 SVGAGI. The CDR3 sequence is CASSYSTQGYTGELFF. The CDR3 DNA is TGTGCCAGCAGTTACTCGACTCAGGGTTACACCGGGGAGCTGTTTTTT.

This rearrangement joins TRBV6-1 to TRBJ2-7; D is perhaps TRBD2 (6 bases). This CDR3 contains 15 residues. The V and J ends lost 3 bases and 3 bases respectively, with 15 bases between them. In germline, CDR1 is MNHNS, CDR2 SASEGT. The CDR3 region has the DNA TGTGCCAGCAGTGAGCGAGCGGGTGATCGCTACGAGCAGTACTTC. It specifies CASSERAGDRYEQYF.

The CDR3 nucleotides read TGTGCCAGCAGCTTAGCACAGGGGTTTGGAAACACCATATATTTT. It is translated as CASSLAQGFGNTIYF. This chain uses TRBV7-2 with TRBJ1-3; 7 bases align to TRBD1. The CDR3 is made up of 15 amino acids. Germline V gives CDR1 SGHTA, CDR2 FQGNSA. Unmatched junction bases numbered 2, after V lost 0 bases and J lost 3 bases.

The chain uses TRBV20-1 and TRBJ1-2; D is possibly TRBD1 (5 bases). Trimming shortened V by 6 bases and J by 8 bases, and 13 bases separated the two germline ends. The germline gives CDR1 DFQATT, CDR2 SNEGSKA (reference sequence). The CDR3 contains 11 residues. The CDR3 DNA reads TGCAGTGCACCAGGACAAGAAGGCTACACCTTC. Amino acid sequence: CSAPGQEGYTF.